These 10 T cell receptor beta chains originate from one sample sequenced in a study of shared clonotypes between healthy human individuals. The data were produced by immunoSEQ multiplex PCR, yet TCRdb's version contains in-frame clones alone and is incomplete. The sample contains approximately 2,300,000 clones, around 90% of which appear only once. The sequencing sample was made of naive CD4+ T cells from PBMCs. Subset here: CD45RA+ positively selected. The receptors were gathered from a man between 18 and 35 years old in good health. Some clones in this sample may be carry-over from other donors' samples.

Of note for this clone: Other DNA sequences in the same sample also yield this CDR3. The V gene is TRBV20-1, the J gene TRBJ2-2; D remains unclear. CDR1 is DFQATT, CDR2 SNEGSKA, per germline (reference sequence). The germline V and J ends were trimmed by 4 bases and 6 bases, with 6 bases remaining between them. The CDR3 sequence is 11 residues long. The CDR3 is CSAMGPGELFF. DNA of the CDR3: TGCAGTGCTATGGGCCCCGGGGAGCTGTTTTTT.

V usage is TRBV6-5 and J usage is TRBJ1-2, with 10 bases fitting TRBD1. CDR1 is MNHEY and CDR2 is SVGAGI in the germline V gene. J gave up 7 bases and V 6 bases, and 11 bases lay outside the gene matches. This CDR3 spans 15 amino acids. The CDR3 protein is CASSRVRQGAGGYTF. CDR3 bases: TGTGCCAGCAGCCGGGTGCGACAGGGGGCAGGTGGCTACACCTTC.

CDR3 region: CASSQVGRGKNTEAFF. As DNA, the CDR3 is TGCGCCAGCAGCCAAGTTGGCAGGGGGAAGAACACTGAAGCTTTCTTT. The chain recombines TRBV4-1 with TRBJ1-1; TRBD1 agrees at 7 bases. The CDR3 is 16 amino acids. Germline CDR1 and CDR2: MGHRA and YSYEKL. The V segment lost 1 base and the J segment 1 base; nucleotides outside the gene matches: 6.

The J gene is TRBJ2-1, the V gene TRBV19; 7 nucleotides agree with TRBD2. The CDR3 sequence is 15 residues long. Germline assignment: CDR1 LNHDA and CDR2 SQIVND (reference sequence). With 5 bases clipped from V and 7 bases from J, the junction kept 11 bases outside the gene matches. CDR3 bases: TGTGCCAGTAGTGTCGGACTAGACTCTAGGAATGAGCAGTTCTTC. The encoded protein is CASSVGLDSRNEQFF.

The chain carries TRBV9 and TRBJ2-3; D is unresolved. V was shortened by 4 bases and J by 1 base, with 10 bases between the two germline ends. Germline loops: CDR1 SGDLS, CDR2 YYNGEE. The CDR3 runs 14 residues. CDR3 amino acids: CASSPLLGTDTQYF. CDR3 sequence (DNA): TGTGCCAGCAGCCCACTTCTTGGCACAGATACGCAGTATTTT.

V and J are TRBV5-6 and TRBJ2-1; TRBD2 agrees at 7 bases. Germline lookup yields CDR1 SGHDT and CDR2 YYEEEE. The CDR3 has 18 amino acids. With V trimmed by 6 bases and J by 7 bases, 22 bases remained unmatched. This chain's CDR3 is CASNTPGEGFEETNEQFF. CDR3 DNA sequence: TGTGCCAGCAACACCCCCGGGGAGGGTTTCGAAGAGACAAATGAGCAGTTCTTC.

This sequence joins TRBV27 and TRBJ2-2; D might be TRBD1 or TRBD2, each matching 5 bases. Germline-derived CDR1 and CDR2 are MNHEY and SMNVEV (reference sequence). V was trimmed by 2 bases and J by 2 bases, leaving 18 bases between them. This CDR3 contains 18 residues. CDR3 in DNA: TGTGCCAGCAGTTTAAGCTTTACGGGACCGTACAACACCGGGGAGCTGTTTTTT. This translates into CASSLSFTGPYNTGELFF.

The chain combines TRBV7-9 with TRBJ2-1; 8 positions agree with TRBD2. Trimming took 1 base from V and 3 from J; bases not matched to a gene: 11. The CDR3 totals 18 residues. In germline, CDR1 is SEHNR, CDR2 FQNEAQ (reference sequence). CDR3 DNA sequence: TGTGCCAGCAGCTTAGAAAGCGGGAGTAACCCCAGCTACAATGAGCAGTTCTTC. Protein sequence: CASSLESGSNPSYNEQFF.

This sequence joins TRBV6-5 and TRBJ2-6; D may be TRBD1 or TRBD2 (6 bases each). The germline V gene encodes CDR1 MNHEY and CDR2 SVGAGI. Trimming shortened V by 11 bases and J by 3 bases, and 17 bases separated the two germline ends. The length of the CDR3 is 15 residues. The CDR3 is CAVGRGANGANVLTF. In DNA form, the CDR3 reads TGTGCCGTAGGAAGGGGGGCGAATGGGGCCAACGTCCTGACTTTC.

In DNA, the CDR3 is TGTGCCAGCAGCTTGGCCAGTCTAGCGGGAGCGAGTGGAGATACGCAGTATTTT. Encoded protein: CASSLASLAGASGDTQYF. The chain joins TRBV5-8 to TRBJ2-3, with TRBD2 matching 10 bases. Unmatched junction bases numbered 12, after V lost 0 bases and J lost 5 bases. Per germline, CDR1 SGHTS and CDR2 YDEGEE. CDR3 length: 18 amino acids. The full variable domain, with the rest looked up from reference TRBV5-8 and TRBJ2-3, is EAGVTQSPTHLIKTRGQQATLRCSPISGHTSVYWYQQALGLGLQFLLWYDEGEERNRGNFPPRFSGRQFPNYSSELNVNALELEDSALYLCASSLASLAGASGDTQYFGPGTRLTVL.